These 14 T cell receptor beta chains were sequenced from one sample in a study of T cell changes during pregnancy in multiple sclerosis. Profiled with immunoSEQ multiplex PCR; TCRdb holds only in-frame clones, not every one. This sample yields roughly 49,000 clones, of which roughly 90% are seen a single time; 1.5% belongs to the top ten. Specimen: peripheral blood, collected in the first trimester of pregnancy. These receptors were obtained from a female donor in good health, enrolled as a control in a pregnancy study.

This clone has just a few counts. The V gene is TRBV18, the J gene TRBJ2-1, with TRBD2 identical over 12 bases. Germline CDR1 and CDR2: KGHSH and LQKENI. The CDR3 covers 14 residues. With 6 bases clipped from V and 8 bases from J, the junction kept 5 bases outside the gene matches. CDR3 residues: CASSPSGRAHEQFF. CDR3 DNA sequence: TGTGCCAGCTCCCCTAGCGGGAGGGCCCATGAGCAGTTCTTC.

The chain uses TRBV6-6 and TRBJ2-5, with D uncertain. This CDR3 region has 13 residues. Germline lookup yields CDR1 MNHNY and CDR2 SVGAGI (reference sequence). The V gene lost 6 bases and the J gene lost 2 bases, with 10 bases spanning the gap. In DNA form, the CDR3 reads TGTGCCAGCAGCATGGTCGGTCAAGAGACCCAGTACTTC. It translates to CASSMVGQETQYF.

The V gene is TRBV27, the J gene TRBJ2-2, with 8 nucleotides matching TRBD2. The ends lost 3 bases at V and 7 bases at J; junction bases unmatched: 7. Germline CDR1 and CDR2: MNHEY and SMNVEV (reference sequence). The CDR3 is made up of 15 amino acids. CDR3 sequence: CASSLITGGYGELFF. The CDR3 nucleotides are TGTGCCAGCAGTTTGATAACGGGAGGGTACGGGGAGCTGTTTTTT.

This sequence joins TRBV6-1 and TRBJ2-7, with 8 bases aligning to TRBD2. This CDR3 comprises 16 residues. Losses at the gene ends were 0 bases for V and 3 bases for J; bases not matched to a gene: 7. Germline V gene data show CDR1 as MNHNS and CDR2 as SASEGT. The CDR3 region has the DNA TGTGCCAGCAGTGAAGCGATGAGCGGGGGCTTCTACGAGCAGTACTTC. As protein: CASSEAMSGGFYEQYF.

This rearrangement joins TRBV28 to TRBJ1-1; a possible D gene is TRBD1 (5 bases). The CDR3 length is 14 residues. Trimming took 4 bases from V and 1 from J, leaving 10 bases between them. The germline gives CDR1 MDHEN, CDR2 SYDVKM. The CDR3 nucleotides read TGTGCCAGCAGTTCGACAGCTCCGAACACTGAAGCTTTCTTT. It specifies CASSSTAPNTEAFF.

The rearrangement links TRBV27 to TRBJ2-3; TRBD2 matches 8 bases. Germline V CDR1 and CDR2: MNHEY, SMNVEV (reference sequence). The CDR3 runs to 16 residues. V shed 1 base and J 6 bases; nucleotides not matched to a gene: 9. The CDR3, as DNA: TGTGCCAGCAGTTTATTTTACGGGGGGGCCGATGATACGCAGTATTTT. It encodes CASSLFYGGADDTQYF.

This clone was seen a handful of times. V gene TRBV6-5 combines with J gene TRBJ2-2; D ambiguous. CDR1 is MNHEY and CDR2 is SVGAGI in the germline V gene. V was pared by 0 bases and J by 1 base, with 6 bases between. The CDR3 has 15 amino acids. The chain's CDR3 is CASSYSPWNTGELFF. In DNA, the CDR3 is TGTGCCAGCAGTTACTCTCCATGGAACACCGGGGAGCTGTTTTTT.

The chain employs TRBV6-6 and TRBJ1-4; no clear D gene. CDR3 length: 11 residues. Germline lookup yields CDR1 MNHNY and CDR2 SVGAGI (reference sequence). With 4 bases removed from V and 8 bases from J, the gap between germline ends came to 5 bases. The CDR3 protein is CASSWREKLFF. CDR3 coding DNA: TGTGCCAGCAGTTGGCGGGAAAAACTGTTTTTT.

The gene calls are TRBV5-1 and TRBJ2-7; D is possibly TRBD1 (6 bases). The CDR3 is 16 amino acids. Germline V gene lookup returns CDR1 SGHRS and CDR2 YFSETQ. Trimming cost V 0 bases and J 0 bases, with 13 bases left between them. CDR3 loop: CASSLAEETGSYEQYF. As DNA, the CDR3 is TGCGCCAGCAGCTTGGCCGAGGAGACAGGCTCCTACGAGCAGTACTTC.

V usage is TRBV7-8 and J usage is TRBJ2-7; tentatively, D is TRBD2 (7 bases). Germline V gives CDR1 SGHVS, CDR2 FQNEAQ. V was pared by 3 bases and J by 6 bases, with 24 bases between. CDR3 length equals 17 residues. The CDR3 reads CASSFRFMFGEGGEQYF. DNA of the CDR3: TGTGCCAGCAGCTTTCGATTTATGTTTGGGGAGGGGGGCGAGCAGTACTTC.

The chain joins TRBV18 to TRBJ1-5; TRBD1 agrees at 9 bases. Germline CDR1 KGHSH, CDR2 LQKENI. V was pared by 2 bases and J by 7 bases, with 6 bases of the junction left unmatched. The CDR3 sequence is 15 residues long. As DNA, the CDR3 is TGTGCCAGCTCACCAAACCGGGACAGGGCCCAGCCCCAGCATTTT. It codes for CASSPNRDRAQPQHF.

The chain has TRBV19 and TRBJ1-5; 8 nucleotides align to TRBD1. The junction had 3 bases not matched to a gene; V was cut back by 1 base and J by 4 bases. The length of the CDR3 is 15 residues. Germline loops: CDR1 LNHDA, CDR2 SQIVND (reference sequence). The DNA for the CDR3 is TGTGCCAGTAGTATAGGACAGGGGTGGAATCAGCCCCAGCATTTT. Protein: CASSIGQGWNQPQHF.

This sequence joins TRBV28 and TRBJ2-7; 11 nucleotides match TRBD2. Germline V lookup: CDR1 MDHEN, CDR2 SYDVKM. Unmatched junction bases numbered 11, after V lost 6 bases and J lost 7 bases. The CDR3 spans 15 residues. As DNA, the CDR3 is TGTGCCAGCAGCTCCTTTAGCGGGAGGGCCGGGGAGCAGTACTTC. This encodes CASSSFSGRAGEQYF.

V and J are TRBV11-2 and TRBJ2-3, with D possibly TRBD2 on 5 matching bases. Germline V gene lookup returns CDR1 SGHAT and CDR2 FQNNGV. The CDR3 consists of 15 residues. With 1 base removed from V and 0 bases from J, the gap between germline ends came to 8 bases. CDR3 in DNA: TGTGCCAGCAGCTTAGTTCGGACTAGCACAGATACGCAGTATTTT. Encoded protein: CASSLVRTSTDTQYF.